What follows are 5 T cell receptor beta chains derived from one specimen sequenced in a study of PD-1 blockade in classical Hodgkin lymphoma. Sequenced by immunoSEQ multiplex PCR; TCRdb stores in-frame clones only, minus some. The sample lists tens of thousands of clones; just over 90% were seen once. Brentuximab vedotin exposure varied, and every patient relapsed after autologous stem cell transplantation. Source: peripheral blood mononuclear cells (PBMCs), taken at baseline. These receptors all come from a human donor with classical Hodgkin lymphoma.

The rearrangement uses TRBV29-1 and TRBJ1-1; tentatively, D is TRBD1 (5 bases). Germline V gives CDR1 SQVTM, CDR2 ANQGSEA. Trimming removed 4 bases from V and 7 bases from J, with 19 bases in between. This CDR3 comprises 14 residues. CDR3 residues: CSVAVGGVIGEAFF. The CDR3 nucleotides are TGCAGCGTTGCCGTGGGGGGGGTCATCGGTGAAGCTTTCTTT.

The chain employs TRBV6-1 and TRBJ1-3, with D uncertain. The CDR3 length is 16 residues. V was shortened by 2 bases and J by 0 bases, with 11 bases between the two germline ends. CDR1 is MNHNS and CDR2 is SASEGT in the germline V gene. CDR3 nucleotides: TGTGCCAGCAGTGAACCGGCCGGCGGCTCTGGAAACACCATATATTTT. The encoded protein is CASSEPAGGSGNTIYF.

The CDR3 DNA sequence: TGTGCCAGCTCACCAACCGGGACAGTTCGGGCTTACGAGCAGTACTTC. Protein sequence: CASSPTGTVRAYEQYF. The rearrangement joins TRBV18 to TRBJ2-7; 7 bases are shared with TRBD1. V was clipped by 2 bases and J by 4 bases; unmatched bases: 11. The CDR3 extends over 16 amino acids. The germline V gene has CDR1 KGHSH and CDR2 LQKENI.

V and J are TRBV19 and TRBJ1-1; tentative D call: TRBD1 (5 bases). The germline gives CDR1 LNHDA, CDR2 SQIVND (reference sequence). Trimming shortened V by 0 bases and J by 5 bases, and 13 bases separated the two germline ends. This CDR3 has 15 amino acids. CDR3 sequence reads: CASSIDRGSGTEAFF. DNA for the CDR3: TGTGCCAGTAGTATAGATCGGGGGAGTGGTACTGAAGCTTTCTTT.

The chain joins TRBV27 to TRBJ1-6; unclear D gene. The length of the CDR3 is 13 residues. Per the germline V gene, CDR1 is MNHEY and CDR2 is SMNVEV (reference sequence). The ends were cut back, 6 bases at V and 3 bases at J, with 6 bases in the middle. The CDR3 DNA sequence: TGTGCCAGCAGAGACCTCTATAATTCACCCCTCCACTTT. It encodes CASRDLYNSPLHF.